This T cell receptor beta chain was documented in a study of blood T cell repertoires in COVID-19 (TCRdb year 2020). Study-level background: Collaborator samples came from the United States, Italy and Spain and covered acute and convalescent phases of COVID-19. A de-identified subject ID, COVID-19 status, age in years and sex were almost always included in the sample metadata. The dataset comprised deeply sampled blood TCRbeta repertoires from subjects exposed to, actively infected with, or recovered from COVID-19. The material from the prospective study consisted of cDNA or gDNA derived from T cells, B-cell-depleted T cells, or PBMCs. Samples came from the ongoing ImmuneRACE study (first 160 participants) plus 1,254 subjects from 6 global collaborators. Where available, HLA class I and class II types were taken from metadata supplied by the sample provider and were not determined by assay-based typing. The repertoires were released in a freely available public database intended as a resource for research on the immune response to SARS-CoV-2.

Of note for this clone: The antigen this receptor binds is unknown. The record has no base qualities; no much larger clone is one base away. Other DNA sequences of this sample code for an identical CDR3.

At one collaborating source in Seattle, patients were enrolled during active infection and were followed longitudinally through the course of disease. Each collaborating institution followed its own protocols to collect whole blood in K2EDTA tubes. For TCRbeta analysis, collaborators shipped samples as frozen whole blood, isolated PBMCs, or DNA extracted from either of those sample types. TCRbeta CDR3 regions were amplified from genomic DNA using the immunoSEQ Assay, a bias-controlled multiplex PCR. In the authors' own workflow: Within the assay, amplification of reference gene primers was used to estimate how many nucleated cells each sample contained. To quantify the absolute abundance of each unique TCRbeta CDR3 rearrangement, sequence reads were collapsed and filtered. For each sample, productive Simpson clonality was calculated as the square root of Simpson's diversity index across productive rearrangements. Drawn from immuneACCESS, this table holds only the in-frame rearrangements with V and J called that TCRdb kept. Clones are partly lost; checked studies trace under half to an unresolved V gene and leave the rest unexplained. The V and J calls and clone size were taken over from that table, and D and trimming were inferred from the DNA. The sample yields 200,000 to 250,000 clones; under 85% were counted once. The ten largest clonotypes hold roughly 1.2% of the sample.

Broad study findings and their caveats: The quantity of clinical and demographic metadata differed by source and by participant and was supplied without curation.

The CDR3 has 15 amino acids, counting the end cysteine and phenylalanine. Of the read, only the CDR3 DNA is kept; its 45 bases are in frame from base 1. Compared with germline, V lacks 4 bases and J lacks 5 bases; bases without a gene match: 4. From the germline V gene (reference sequence), CDR1 is SGHNT and CDR2 is YYREEE. Here the chain combines TRBV5-4 and TRBJ2-2; TRBD1 fits 11 bases in the junction. This TCR was recovered from a woman aged 30 to 39 with COVID-19, enrolled during active disease. Sequencing was done on a sample of peripheral blood. The nucleotide sequence reads TGTGCCAGCAGCCCCGGGACAGGGGGAACCGGGGAGCTGTTTTTT. Protein translation: CASSPGTGGTGELFF. The entire variable domain, with the stretches around the CDR3 drawn from the reference TRBV5-4 and TRBJ2-2 proteins, is ETGVTQSPTHLIKTRGQQVTLRCSSQSGHNTVSWYQQALGQGPQFIFQYYREEENGRGNFPPRFSGLQFPNYSSELNVNALELDDSALYLCASSPGTGGTGELFFGEGSRLTVL.